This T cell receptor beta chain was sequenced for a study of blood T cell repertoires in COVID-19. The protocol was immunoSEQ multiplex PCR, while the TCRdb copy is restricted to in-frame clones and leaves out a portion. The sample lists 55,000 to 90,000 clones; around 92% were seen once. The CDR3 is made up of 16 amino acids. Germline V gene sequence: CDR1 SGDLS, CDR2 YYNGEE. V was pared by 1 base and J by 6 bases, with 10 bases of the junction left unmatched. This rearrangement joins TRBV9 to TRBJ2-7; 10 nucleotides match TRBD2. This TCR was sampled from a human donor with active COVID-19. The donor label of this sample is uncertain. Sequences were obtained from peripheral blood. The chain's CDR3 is CASSVTSSGRLGEQYF. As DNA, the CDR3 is TGTGCCAGCAGCGTAACGTCTAGCGGGAGATTGGGCGAGCAGTACTTC.